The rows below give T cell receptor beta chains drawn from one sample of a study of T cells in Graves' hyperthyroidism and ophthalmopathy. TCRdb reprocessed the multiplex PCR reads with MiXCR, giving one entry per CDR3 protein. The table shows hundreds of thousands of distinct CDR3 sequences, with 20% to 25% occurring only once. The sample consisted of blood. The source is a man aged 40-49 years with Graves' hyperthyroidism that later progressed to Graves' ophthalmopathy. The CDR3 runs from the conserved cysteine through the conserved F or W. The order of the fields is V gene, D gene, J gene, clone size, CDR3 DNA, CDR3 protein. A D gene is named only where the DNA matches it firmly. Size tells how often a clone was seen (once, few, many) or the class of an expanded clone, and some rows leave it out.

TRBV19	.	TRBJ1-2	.	TGTGCCAGCTCACCTGGGGCAGTTTCTAACTATGGCTACACCTTC	CASSPGAVSNYGYTF
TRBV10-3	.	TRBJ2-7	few	TGTGCCATCAGTGAGCCCTCGGTCGCCGAGCAGTACTTC	CAISEPSVAEQYF
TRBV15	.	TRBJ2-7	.	TGTGCCACCAGCAGAGATAAGCATGGACAAGAGCAGTACTTC	CATSRDKHGQEQYF
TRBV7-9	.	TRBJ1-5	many	TGTGCCAGCAGCTTAATGGGGGACCAGCCCCAGCATTTT	CASSLMGDQPQHF
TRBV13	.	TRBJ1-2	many	TGTGCCAGCAGACGTAACAGGGATACTTCTCCTGATGGCTACACCTTC	CASRRNRDTSPDGYTF
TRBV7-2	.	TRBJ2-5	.	TGTGCCAGCAGCTCAAGGGCGACAGACCAAGAGACCCAGTACTTC	CASSSRATDQETQYF
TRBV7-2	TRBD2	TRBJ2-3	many	TGTGCCAGCAGCTTAGCGATTGGCGGGGGGAGCACAGATACGCAGTATTTT	CASSLAIGGGSTDTQYF
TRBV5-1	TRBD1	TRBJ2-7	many	TGCGCCAGCAGCCCGGACAGGGATCGATCCTACGAGCAGTACTTC	CASSPDRDRSYEQYF
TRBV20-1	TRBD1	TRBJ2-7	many	TGCAGTGCTACTACCGGGACAGCAAACTACGAGCAGTACTTC	CSATTGTANYEQYF
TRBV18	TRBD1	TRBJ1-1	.	TGTGCCAGCTCGCCCTTGGGACAGCTCGCTGAAGCTTTCTTT	CASSPLGQLAEAFF
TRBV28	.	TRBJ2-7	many	TGTGCCAGCAGTTTTTACAACAGAGAACGAGTCTACGAGCAGTACTTC	CASSFYNRERVYEQYF
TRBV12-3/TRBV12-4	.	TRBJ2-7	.	TGTGCCAGCAGTCCGGACTACTCCTACGAGCAGTACTTC	CASSPDYSYEQYF
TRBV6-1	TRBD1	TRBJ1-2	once	TGTGCCAGCAGTCTCTTACAGGGGGCCTCCTATGGCTACACCTTC	CASSLLQGASYGYTF
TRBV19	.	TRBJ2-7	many	TGTGCCAGTAGCCACACCTCAACAGGGATGGGCGAGCAGTACTTC	CASSHTSTGMGEQYF
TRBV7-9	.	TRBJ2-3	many	TGTGCCAGCAGCTTAGGTACGCTTAGCACAGATACGCAGTATTTT	CASSLGTLSTDTQYF
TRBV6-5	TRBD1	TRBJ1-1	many	TGTGCCAGCAGTTACGCCGACAGGGGAGGGGGGGGCACTGAAGCTTTCTTT	CASSYADRGGGGTEAFF
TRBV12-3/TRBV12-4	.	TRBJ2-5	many	TGTGCCAGCAGCCCAGACAGAAACCAAGAGACCCAGTACTTC	CASSPDRNQETQYF
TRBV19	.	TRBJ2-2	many	TGTGCCAGTAGTACGTACAGGGAGTCCGGGGAGCTGTTTTTT	CASSTYRESGELFF
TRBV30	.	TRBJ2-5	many	TGTGCCTGGAGTCCATTGGGGGAGACCCAGTACTTC	CAWSPLGETQYF
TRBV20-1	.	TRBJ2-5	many	TGCAGTGGACGTCATTGGCTGGAGACCCAGTACTTC	CSGRHWLETQYF
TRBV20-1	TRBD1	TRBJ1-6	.	TGCAGTGCTCGGGGGGACGGTTCTTACAGGGGGAATTCACCCCTCCACTTT	CSARGDGSYRGNSPLHF
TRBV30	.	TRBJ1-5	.	TGTGTCTGGAGTAAGGGACACAGTAGCAATCAGCCCCAGCATTTT	CVWSKGHSSNQPQHF
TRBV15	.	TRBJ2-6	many	TGTGCCACCAGCAGAGAATGGGGGCGTGGGGCCAACGTCCTGACTTTC	CATSREWGRGANVLTF
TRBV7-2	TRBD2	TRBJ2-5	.	TGTGCCAGCAGACAGAGCGGGGGAAAAGAGACCCAGTACTTC	CASRQSGGKETQYF
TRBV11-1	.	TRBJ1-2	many	TGTGCCAGCAGCCCGGAGCGGACCTATGGCTACACCTTC	CASSPERTYGYTF
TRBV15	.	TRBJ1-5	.	TGTGCCACCAGCAGAGACAGGGTCGGCCAGCCCCAGCATTTT	CATSRDRVGQPQHF
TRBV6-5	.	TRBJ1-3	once	TGTGCCAGCAGTTACGATAGGTTCACCTCTGGAAACACCATATATTTT	CASSYDRFTSGNTIYF
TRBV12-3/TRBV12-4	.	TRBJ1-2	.	TGTGCCAGCCAACCCGCGGGGAGTTGGGGTGGCTACACCTTC	CASQPAGSWGGYTF
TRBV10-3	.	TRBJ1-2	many	TGTGCCATCAGTGAGTCGAGCAGGGAGCATGGCTACACCTTC	CAISESSREHGYTF
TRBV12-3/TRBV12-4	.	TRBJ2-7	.	TGTGCCAGCAGTTTACGGGGGCAGGGCTTCTCCTACGAGCAGTACTTC	CASSLRGQGFSYEQYF
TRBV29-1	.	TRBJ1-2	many	TGCAGCGCCAGCGGGATTTTTAGGGATGGCTACACCTTC	CSASGIFRDGYTF
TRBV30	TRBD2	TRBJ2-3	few	TGTGCCTGGGCGGGGGTGAGCACAGATACGCAGTATTTT	CAWAGVSTDTQYF
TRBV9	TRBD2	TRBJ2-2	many	TGTGCCAGCAGCCCTCAGACTAGCTCGAACACCGGGGAGCTGTTTTTT	CASSPQTSSNTGELFF
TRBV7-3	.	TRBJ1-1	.	TGTGCCAGCACCCCCGGTCTGGGGGCAACTGAAGCTTTCTTT	CASTPGLGATEAFF
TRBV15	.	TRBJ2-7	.	TGTGCCACCAGCAGAGGAGGGGGCTGGAGCGGCGGGAGCCAGTACTTC	CATSRGGGWSGGSQYF
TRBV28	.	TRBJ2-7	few	TGTGCCAGCAGTTCTCCCGGGACCTACTACGAGCAGTACTTC	CASSSPGTYYEQYF
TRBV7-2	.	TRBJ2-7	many	TGTGCCAGCAGAACAGAGCCGGGACACCAGTTTTACGAGCAGTACTTC	CASRTEPGHQFYEQYF
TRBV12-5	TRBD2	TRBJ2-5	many	TGTGCTAGTGGACTAGCGGGACAAGAGACCCAGTACTTC	CASGLAGQETQYF
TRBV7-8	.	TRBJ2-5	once	TGTGCCAGCAGCTTAGTGGGGGAGCCAGAGACCCAGTACTTC	CASSLVGEPETQYF
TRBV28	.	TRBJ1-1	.	TGTGCCAGCAGTTCCCGACGGGGAGTGAACACTGAAGCTTTCTTT	CASSSRRGVNTEAFF
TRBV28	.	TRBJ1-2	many	TGTGCCAGCAGTTTAGAGGGGCCGCGGAGCGGCTACACCTTC	CASSLEGPRSGYTF
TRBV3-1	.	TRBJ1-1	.	TGTGCCAGCAGCCAGAGGACGGGGAACACTGAAGCTTTCTTT	CASSQRTGNTEAFF